The rows below give T cell receptor beta chains drawn from one sample of a study of T-cell reconstitution after alpha-beta-depleted transplantation in children. A single record per CDR3 protein comes from TCRdb applying MiXCR to the PCR reads. The sample records hundreds of thousands of distinct CDR3 sequences, more than 9% being singletons. The source material was PBMCs, sampled before TCRalphabeta/CD19-depleted stem cell transplant. The receptors derive from a child between 2 and 9 years old with inherited bone marrow failure, due to receive a stem cell transplant. Both conserved end residues are part of each CDR3. Each record gives: clone size, V gene, J gene, D gene, CDR3 DNA, CDR3 protein. A D gene is named only where the DNA matches it firmly. Clone size is given for some rows only: seen once, a few or many times, or a class if the clone is expanded.

clone size: many; V gene: TRBV5-1; J gene: TRBJ1-1; D gene: .; CDR3 DNA: TGCGCCAGCAGCAACACGAACACTGAAGCTTTCTTT; CDR3 protein: CASSNTNTEAFF
clone size: many; V gene: TRBV7-9; J gene: TRBJ2-1; D gene: .; CDR3 DNA: TGTGCCAGCAGCCCTGGGATGGGTTACAATGAGCAGTTCTTC; CDR3 protein: CASSPGMGYNEQFF
clone size: many; V gene: TRBV7-9; J gene: TRBJ2-2; D gene: .; CDR3 DNA: TGTGCCAGCAGCTTGGCGGCGGGCGCCGACACCGGGGAGCTGTTTTTT; CDR3 protein: CASSLAAGADTGELFF
clone size: few; V gene: TRBV23-1; J gene: TRBJ1-5; D gene: .; CDR3 DNA: TGCGCCAGCAGTCAAGCCCGGGACACCCTGCTTCAGCCCCAGCATTTT; CDR3 protein: CASSQARDTLLQPQHF
clone size: many; V gene: TRBV5-1; J gene: TRBJ1-1; D gene: .; CDR3 DNA: TGCGCCAGCAGCTTGGCCCTGGGTCCCACTGAAGCTTTCTTT; CDR3 protein: CASSLALGPTEAFF
clone size: few; V gene: TRBV6-2/TRBV6-3; J gene: TRBJ2-2; D gene: .; CDR3 DNA: TGTGCCAGCAGTTATGACATCAACACCGGGGAGCTGTTTTTT; CDR3 protein: CASSYDINTGELFF
clone size: many; V gene: TRBV9; J gene: TRBJ2-7; D gene: .; CDR3 DNA: TGTGCCAGCAGCCGAGGAACGGATTCCTACGAGCAGTACTTC; CDR3 protein: CASSRGTDSYEQYF
clone size: many; V gene: TRBV7-6; J gene: TRBJ2-5; D gene: TRBD2; CDR3 DNA: TGTGCCAGCAGTCCCCCTACGGGACTAGTAACCCCCCATGGGATCCAGTACTTC; CDR3 protein: CASSPPTGLVTPHGIQYF
clone size: many; V gene: TRBV12-3/TRBV12-4; J gene: TRBJ2-3; D gene: TRBD2; CDR3 DNA: TGTGCCAGCAGTTTATCTAGCGGGGGTTCGAGGACGCAGTATTTT; CDR3 protein: CASSLSSGGSRTQYF
clone size: many; V gene: TRBV12-3/TRBV12-4; J gene: TRBJ1-5; D gene: TRBD1; CDR3 DNA: TGTGCCAGCAGCCCAGACAGGGTTGGTCAGCCCCAGCATTTT; CDR3 protein: CASSPDRVGQPQHF
clone size: many; V gene: TRBV30; J gene: TRBJ2-3; D gene: TRBD2; CDR3 DNA: TGTGCCTGGAGTACGGGAGGGGTGAGCACAGATACGCAGTATTTT; CDR3 protein: CAWSTGGVSTDTQYF
clone size: many; V gene: TRBV12-3/TRBV12-4; J gene: TRBJ2-1; D gene: .; CDR3 DNA: TGTGCCAGCAGTTACCGGGACGACGGTGAGCAGTTCTTC; CDR3 protein: CASSYRDDGEQFF
clone size: .; V gene: TRBV19; J gene: TRBJ1-1; D gene: .; CDR3 DNA: TGTGCCAGTAGTATCCGCCTGGGGAACACTGAAGCTTTCTTT; CDR3 protein: CASSIRLGNTEAFF
clone size: many; V gene: TRBV29-1; J gene: TRBJ2-4; D gene: .; CDR3 DNA: TGCAGCGTTGAAGATCGGTTAGCCAAAAACATTCAGTACTTC; CDR3 protein: CSVEDRLAKNIQYF
clone size: .; V gene: TRBV29-1; J gene: TRBJ2-2; D gene: .; CDR3 DNA: TGCAGCGTTGGGACTACCCGGGTGGGCGGGGAGCTGTTTTTT; CDR3 protein: CSVGTTRVGGELFF